These T cell receptor beta chains were read from a single sample in a study of shared clonotypes between healthy human individuals. This table comes from immunoSEQ multiplex PCR, and its TCRdb copy is limited to in-frame clones, with some not included. Of about 2 million clones in the sample, about 95% were seen once. Material for sequencing was naive CD8+ T cells sorted from blood. These receptors originate from a man in his late teens or twenties in good health. The CDR3 runs from the conserved cysteine through the conserved F or W. D genes are given only for firm matches. For some rows the clone size is stated as once, few or many, or as a class when expanded; others skip it.

D | size | J | length | V | CDR3 | DNA
TRBD2 | NA | TRBJ2-7 | 14 | TRBV5-1 | CASSLGGRNYEQYF | TGCGCCAGCAGCTTGGGCGGGAGGAACTACGAGCAGTACTTC
TRBD2 | NA | TRBJ2-7 | 18 | TRBV5-1 | CATPTVKGLAGPTYEQYF | TGCGCCACCCCCACAGTGAAAGGACTAGCGGGACCCACCTACGAGCAGTACTTC
TRBD2 | NA | TRBJ2-7 | 16 | TRBV11-1 | CASSFGTSGGSYEQYF | TGTGCCAGCAGCTTCGGGACTAGCGGGGGATCCTACGAGCAGTACTTC
NA | NA | TRBJ1-2 | 16 | TRBV6-6 | CASTEFTGRREVGYTF | TGTGCCAGCACCGAATTCACAGGGAGGAGGGAGGTTGGCTACACCTTC
NA | NA | TRBJ1-1 | 15 | TRBV4-1 | CASSQDVGRNTEAFF | TGCGCCAGCAGCCAAGATGTAGGGCGCAACACTGAAGCTTTCTTT
TRBD1 | NA | TRBJ2-7 | 15 | TRBV5-1 | CASSLARGSSYEQYF | TGCGCCAGCAGCTTGGCCAGGGGGAGCTCCTACGAGCAGTACTTC
NA | NA | TRBJ1-6 | 21 | TRBV30 | CAWSVDLPGAPTSSYNSPLHF | TGTGCCTGGAGTGTTGACCTCCCCGGGGCCCCAACAAGCTCCTATAATTCACCCCTCCACTTT
NA | once | TRBJ2-3 | 15 | TRBV10-1 | CASSDGQGSADTQYF | TGCGCCAGCAGTGACGGCCAGGGGAGCGCAGATACGCAGTATTTT
NA | NA | TRBJ2-5 | 15 | TRBV11-2 | CASSLDLGRRETQYF | TGTGCCAGCAGCTTAGATCTCGGCAGGCGAGAGACCCAGTACTTC
NA | NA | TRBJ2-4 | 11 | TRBV20-1 | CSAEKPGPQYF | TGCAGTGCCGAGAAACCGGGACCCCAGTACTTC
TRBD1 | NA | TRBJ1-1 | 16 | TRBV5-6 | CASSFDTGTDLLEAFF | TGTGCCAGCAGCTTCGATACCGGGACAGACCTACTCGAAGCTTTCTTT
NA | NA | TRBJ1-4 | 16 | TRBV27 | CASSPLGREYGEKLFF | TGTGCCAGCAGTCCCCTGGGGCGGGAGTACGGTGAAAAACTGTTTTTT
TRBD2 | NA | TRBJ2-1 | 17 | TRBV10-2 | CASWGLAGADTYNEQFF | TGCGCCAGCTGGGGACTAGCGGGAGCCGATACCTACAATGAGCAGTTCTTC
NA | NA | TRBJ2-7 | 14 | TRBV5-6 | CASSLTETEHEQYF | TGTGCCAGCAGTCTGACAGAAACTGAGCACGAGCAGTACTTC
NA | few | TRBJ2-3 | 12 | TRBV11-2 | CASSLVPDTQYF | TGTGCCAGCAGCTTAGTCCCAGATACGCAGTATTTT
NA | NA | TRBJ1-2 | 13 | TRBV6-1 | CASSEWYSHGYTF | TGTGCCAGCAGTGAATGGTATAGCCATGGCTACACCTTC